Each of the 10 T cell receptor beta chains below was sequenced from the same sample in a study of OX40 agonist ivuxolimab in advanced cancers. The library was generated by the immunoSEQ multiplex PCR assay. This is the immuneACCESS table as TCRdb keeps it, with only in-frame sequences that have V and J called. A part of the clones is gone; compared with another copy, unresolved V genes explain less than half, and the rest is unexplained. Here the sample has 54,000 or so clones; over 70% occur a single time. The ten top clones hold around 4.5% of the sample. This material consisted of CD4+ or CD8+ T cells sorted from blood, taken in a trial of the OX40 agonist ivuxolimab. The source is an adult with an advanced solid tumor such as melanoma, head and neck, liver or kidney cancer.

This clone was counted once. V gene TRBV2 combines with J gene TRBJ2-5, with a weak D call TRBD2 (5 bases). From germline, CDR1 is SNHLY and CDR2 FYNNEI. The CDR3 has 13 amino acids. The V gene lost 7 bases and the J gene lost 2 bases, with 11 bases spanning the gap. The CDR3 loop is CASTRTPQETQYF. CDR3 bases: TGTGCCAGCACTCGGACTCCTCAAGAGACCCAGTACTTC.

The genes are TRBV7-2 and TRBJ1-1, with D possibly being TRBD1 (5 bases). This CDR3 is 15 amino acids long. CDR1 and CDR2 from the germline V gene are SGHTA and FQGNSA. The germline V and J ends were trimmed by 1 base and 4 bases, with 13 bases remaining between them. This CDR3 reads CASSLVQGWVTEAFF. In DNA form, the CDR3 reads TGTGCCAGCAGCTTAGTTCAGGGCTGGGTCACTGAAGCTTTCTTT. Full variable domain (missing parts from reference TRBV7-2 and TRBJ1-1): GAGVSQSPSNKVTEKGKDVELRCDPISGHTALYWYRQSLGQGLEFLIYFQGNSAPDKSGLPSDRFSAERTGGSVSTLTIQRTQQEDSAVYLCASSLVQGWVTEAFFGQGTRLTVV.

The V call is TRBV5-4, the J call TRBJ1-4; 7 bases are a match to TRBD1. CDR1 and CDR2 from the germline V gene are SGHNT and YYREEE (reference sequence). The CDR3 covers 15 residues. Trimming took 3 bases from V and 0 from J; bases not matched to a gene: 2. CDR3 bases: TGTGCCAGCAGCTCTCAGGGGGCAACTAATGAAAAACTGTTTTTT. Protein sequence: CASSSQGATNEKLFF. Looking up the rest from reference TRBV5-4 and TRBJ1-4 gives the full variable domain: ETGVTQSPTHLIKTRGQQVTLRCSSQSGHNTVSWYQQALGQGPQFIFQYYREEENGRGNFPPRFSGLQFPNYSSELNVNALELDDSALYLCASSSQGATNEKLFFGSGTQLSVL.

The chain joins TRBV5-1 to TRBJ2-1; D is perhaps TRBD2 (6 bases). CDR1 is SGHRS, CDR2 YFSETQ, per germline. Trimming shortened V by 3 bases and J by 8 bases, and 18 bases separated the two germline ends. The CDR3 covers 15 residues. The CDR3 DNA reads TGCGCCAGCAGCTCTTTAGCGGTAGGAGGGGATGAGCAGTTCTTC. Translating it yields CASSSLAVGGDEQFF.

The chain combines TRBV28 with TRBJ2-5; 8 bases map to TRBD1. This CDR3 has 15 residues. CDR1 is MDHEN and CDR2 is SYDVKM in the germline V gene. V shed 4 bases and J 6 bases; nucleotides not matched to a gene: 10. CDR3 region: CASSSPQGVYKTQYF. The CDR3 DNA reads TGTGCCAGCAGTTCCCCACAGGGGGTATACAAGACCCAGTACTTC.

This clone is a singleton in its sample. For the CDR3, the DNA is TGCGCCCGTCCGTCCCGAGATTCCACCGGGGAGCTGTTTTTT. Amino acid sequence: CARPSRDSTGELFF. This sequence joins TRBV5-1 and TRBJ2-2; D gene ambiguous. Germline V gene lookup returns CDR1 SGHRS and CDR2 YFSETQ. Trimming removed 10 bases from V and 4 bases from J, with 17 bases in between. CDR3 length: 14 residues.

The chain uses TRBV7-9 and TRBJ1-2; possible D gene TRBD1, 5 bases. Germline loops: CDR1 SEHNR, CDR2 FQNEAQ (reference sequence). Trimming took 5 bases from V and 0 from J, leaving 13 bases between them. CDR3 length: 15 residues. This CDR3 is CASSLGGGSNYGYTF. The CDR3, as DNA: TGTGCCAGCAGCCTGGGCGGGGGATCTAACTATGGCTACACCTTC.

This clone was observed a single time. This sequence joins TRBV11-2 and TRBJ1-1; 7 positions agree with TRBD1. V lost 4 bases, J lost 10 bases, and 12 bases stayed unmatched. Germline V gene lookup returns CDR1 SGHAT and CDR2 FQNNGV. The CDR3 length is 14 residues. The CDR3 coding sequence is TGTGCCAGCAGCTCAAGACAGGGTTCGAATAGAGCTTTCTTT. This sequence encodes CASSSRQGSNRAFF.

This clone ranks as medium-sized. The J gene is TRBJ2-2, the V gene TRBV6-5; D may be TRBD2 (5 bases). V dropped 8 bases and J dropped 2 bases, with 15 bases sitting between them. This CDR3 is 15 amino acids long. From germline, CDR1 is MNHEY and CDR2 SVGAGI. In nucleotides, the CDR3 is TGTGCCAGCTCGATAAGGGAGCCAAACACCGGGGAGCTGTTTTTT. This codes for CASSIREPNTGELFF.

The V call is TRBV9, the J call TRBJ2-3; 8 bases agree with TRBD2. V was clipped by 2 bases and J by 4 bases; unmatched bases: 6. The CDR3 contains 15 residues. Germline V gene data show CDR1 as SGDLS and CDR2 as YYNGEE. CDR3 sequence reads: CASSVRGRLADTQYF. The CDR3 DNA reads TGTGCCAGCAGCGTTCGCGGGAGGCTTGCAGATACGCAGTATTTT.